These 15 T cell receptor beta chains were sequenced from one sample in a study of blood T cell repertoires in COVID-19. Here immunoSEQ multiplex PCR was the method, and the copy in TCRdb shows in-frame clones only, minus some. There are 330,000 or so clones in the sample; around nine tenths occur only once, and over 1% lies in the top ten. Specimen: PBMCs or T cells enriched from blood (not recorded which). These receptors originate from a woman aged 25 to 39 who had been exposed to COVID-19.

The chain uses TRBV5-6 and TRBJ2-1; D may be TRBD2 (6 bases). V lost 4 bases and J 5 bases, leaving 25 bases between the germline ends. CDR1 and CDR2 (germline): SGHDT, YYEEEE. This CDR3 region has 18 residues. The CDR3 DNA follows: TGTGCCAGCAGCCCAACTTCGCCGGGACTCCTATTCCACAATGAGCAGTTCTTC. Translation gives CASSPTSPGLLFHNEQFF.

The gene calls are TRBV11-2 and TRBJ2-5; 7 nucleotides line up with TRBD1. This CDR3 comprises 16 residues. Trimming removed 4 bases from V and 0 bases from J; junction bases left unmatched: 8. CDR1 and CDR2 (germline): SGHAT, FQNNGV. CDR3 protein: CASSSGRQGNQETQYF. The CDR3 coding sequence is TGTGCCAGCAGCTCAGGAAGACAGGGTAACCAAGAGACCCAGTACTTC.

The sample holds one count of this clone. The chain links TRBV20-1 to TRBJ2-1; D is perhaps TRBD1 (5 bases). The CDR3 contains 11 residues. From germline, CDR1 is DFQATT and CDR2 SNEGSKA (reference sequence). This chain's CDR3 is CLTDSNNEQFF. The DNA of the CDR3 is TGCTTGACCGACAGTAACAATGAGCAGTTCTTC.

The chain has TRBV29-1 and TRBJ2-2; TRBD1 is a possible D gene (6 bases). Germline lookup yields CDR1 SQVTM and CDR2 ANQGSEA. V shed 4 bases and J shed 2 bases, with 11 bases lying between them. CDR3 length: 14 residues. The CDR3 coding sequence is TGCAGCGTTGTAGACAGGCCTAACACCGGGGAGCTGTTTTTT. This encodes CSVVDRPNTGELFF.

The CDR3 spells CASSIRTGDPTEAFF. CDR3 DNA: TGTGCCAGTAGTATCCGGACAGGGGACCCCACTGAAGCTTTCTTT. The chain carries TRBV19 and TRBJ1-1; 9 nucleotides line up with TRBD1. The CDR3 extends over 15 amino acids. V lost 3 bases and J lost 4; bases outside the gene matches: 6. CDR1 is LNHDA and CDR2 is SQIVND in the germline V gene (reference sequence).

This clone was counted once. This chain uses TRBV19 with TRBJ1-1, with a weak D call TRBD1 (6 bases). V lost 6 bases to trimming and J lost 5 bases, with 16 bases between them. Germline CDR1 reads LNHDA; CDR2 reads SQIVND (reference sequence). CDR3 length: 14 residues. The CDR3 is CASSIQGLLTEAFF. CDR3 nucleotides: TGTGCCAGTAGCATCCAGGGGTTGTTGACTGAAGCTTTCTTT.

The chain recombines TRBV6-4 with TRBJ1-4, with 9 bases that match TRBD1. The germline gives CDR1 MRHNA, CDR2 SNTAGT. V shed 4 bases and J 4 bases; nucleotides not matched to a gene: 4. The CDR3 is made up of 15 amino acids. CDR3 DNA: TGTGCCAGCAGTGTCACAGGGGGCGGTAATGAAAAACTGTTTTTT. Its translation is CASSVTGGGNEKLFF.

The J gene is TRBJ2-5, the V gene TRBV25-1, with unresolved D. Germline-derived CDR1 and CDR2 are MGHDK and SYGVNS. Between the trimmed V and J ends, which lost 2 bases and 7 bases, there was a span of 11 bases. This CDR3 spans 13 amino acids. CDR3 sequence: CASSEMLSRTQYF. The DNA for the CDR3 is TGTGCCAGCAGTGAAATGTTGTCGAGGACCCAGTACTTC.

The V gene is TRBV6-5, the J gene TRBJ2-7; TRBD2 aligns across 11 bases. With 6 bases clipped from V and 2 bases from J, the junction kept 6 bases outside the gene matches. Germline loops: CDR1 MNHEY, CDR2 SVGAGI. This CDR3 region has 15 residues. CDR3 in DNA: TGTGCCAGCAGGCCGACTAGCGGGAAGACCTACGAGCAGTACTTC. This translates into CASRPTSGKTYEQYF.

The V call is TRBV7-2, the J call TRBJ2-7, with 7 positions matching TRBD1. The V gene's germline CDR1 is SGHTA and CDR2 FQGNSA. The CDR3 has 17 amino acids. Trimming cost V 4 bases and J 0 bases; bases outside gene matches: 12. In DNA, the CDR3 is TGTGCCAGCAGCTCACCTTTTACAGGGGCCTCCTCCTACGAGCAGTACTTC. This encodes CASSSPFTGASSYEQYF.

The chain recombines TRBV5-6 with TRBJ2-5; 8 bases map to TRBD2. V dropped 1 base and J dropped 4; count of bases not matched to a gene: 6. CDR1 and CDR2 (germline): SGHDT, YYEEEE. This CDR3 spans 15 amino acids. CDR3 protein: CASSLTGGPGETQYF. As DNA, the CDR3 is TGTGCCAGCAGCTTGACGGGAGGGCCGGGAGAGACCCAGTACTTC.

This chain connects TRBV9 to TRBJ2-7; D is uncertain. CDR3 length equals 14 residues. Trimming stripped 3 bases from V and 0 bases from J, with 10 bases between. Per germline, CDR1 SGDLS and CDR2 YYNGEE. CDR3 sequence (DNA): TGTGCCAGCAGCGCTCATCTGAGCTCCTACGAGCAGTACTTC. Translation: CASSAHLSSYEQYF.

V and J are TRBV11-3 and TRBJ2-5; TRBD1 is a possible D gene (6 bases). This CDR3 has 15 residues. V was shortened by 2 bases and J by 5 bases, with 15 bases between the two germline ends. Looked up from germline, CDR1 is SGHNT and CDR2 is YENEEA. CDR3 sequence (DNA): TGTGCCAGCAGCTTACAGGGGCAGGGTGAGGAGACCCAGTACTTC. It translates to CASSLQGQGEETQYF.

The chain carries TRBV7-8 and TRBJ2-4; 14 positions match TRBD2. V was pared by 5 bases and J by 7 bases, with 4 bases of the junction left unmatched. The CDR3 has 15 residues. Germline CDR1 is SGHVS and CDR2 is FQNEAQ. The CDR3 DNA follows: TGTGCCAGCAGCCTGGGACTAGCGGGAGAGAACATTCAGTACTTC. It translates to CASSLGLAGENIQYF.

This clone was seen a few times. V and J are TRBV5-1 and TRBJ1-1, with D maybe TRBD1 (6 bases). In germline, CDR1 is SGHRS, CDR2 YFSETQ. The CDR3 runs to 16 residues. V dropped 0 bases and J dropped 4 bases, with 16 bases sitting between them. This chain's CDR3 is CASSLDAGVPGTEAFF. The CDR3 bases are TGCGCCAGCAGCTTGGATGCAGGGGTTCCTGGCACTGAAGCTTTCTTT. Supplemented by reference TRBV5-1 and TRBJ1-1, the full variable domain reads KAGVTQTPRYLIKTRGQQVTLSCSPISGHRSVSWYQQTPGQGLQFLFEYFSETQRNKGNFPGRFSGRQFSNSRSEMNVSTLELGDSALYLCASSLDAGVPGTEAFFGQGTRLTVV.